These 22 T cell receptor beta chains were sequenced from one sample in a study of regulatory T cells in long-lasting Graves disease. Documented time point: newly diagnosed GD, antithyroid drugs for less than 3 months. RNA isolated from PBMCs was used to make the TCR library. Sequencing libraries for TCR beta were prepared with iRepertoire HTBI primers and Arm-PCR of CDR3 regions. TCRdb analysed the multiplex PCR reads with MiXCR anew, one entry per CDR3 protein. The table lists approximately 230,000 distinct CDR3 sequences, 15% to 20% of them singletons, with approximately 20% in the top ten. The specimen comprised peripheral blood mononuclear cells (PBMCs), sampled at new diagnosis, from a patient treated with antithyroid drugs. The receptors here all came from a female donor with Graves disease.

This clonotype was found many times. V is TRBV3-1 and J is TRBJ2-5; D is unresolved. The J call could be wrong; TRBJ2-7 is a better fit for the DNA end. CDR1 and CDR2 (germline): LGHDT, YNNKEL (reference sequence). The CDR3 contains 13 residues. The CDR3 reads CASSQRGYYEQYF. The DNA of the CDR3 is TGTGCCAGCAGCCAACGAGGATACTACGAGCAGTACTTC.

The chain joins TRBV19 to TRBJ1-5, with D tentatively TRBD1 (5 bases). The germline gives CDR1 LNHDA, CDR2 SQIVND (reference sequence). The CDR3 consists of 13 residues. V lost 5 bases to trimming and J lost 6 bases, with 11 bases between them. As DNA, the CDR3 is TGTGCCAGTAGTCCTCAGGGACCTCAGCCCCAGCATTTT. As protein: CASSPQGPQPQHF.

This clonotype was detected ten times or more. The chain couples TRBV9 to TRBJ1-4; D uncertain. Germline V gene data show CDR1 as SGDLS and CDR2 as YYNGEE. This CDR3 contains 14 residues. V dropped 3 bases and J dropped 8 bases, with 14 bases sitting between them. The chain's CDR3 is CASSAWGVEEKLFF. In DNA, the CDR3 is TGTGCCAGCAGCGCATGGGGAGTTGAGGAAAAACTGTTTTTT.

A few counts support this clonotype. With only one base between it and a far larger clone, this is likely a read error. CDR3 region: CASSKGLAAQETQYF. CDR3 in DNA: TGTGCCAGCAGTAAGGGACTAGCGGCACAAGAGACCCAGTACTTC. The genes are TRBV6-1 and TRBJ2-5; 11 bases are shared with TRBD2. The junction had 4 bases not matched to a gene; V was cut back by 5 bases and J by 2 bases. The CDR3 is 15 residues long. Germline CDR1 reads MNHNS; CDR2 reads SASEGT.

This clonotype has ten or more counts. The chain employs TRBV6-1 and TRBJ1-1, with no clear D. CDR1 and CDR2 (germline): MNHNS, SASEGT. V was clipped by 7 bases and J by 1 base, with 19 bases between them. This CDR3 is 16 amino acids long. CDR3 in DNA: TGTGCCAGCATCATCGGTCCGGGGAGATCGAACACTGAAGCTTTCTTT. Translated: CASIIGPGRSNTEAFF.

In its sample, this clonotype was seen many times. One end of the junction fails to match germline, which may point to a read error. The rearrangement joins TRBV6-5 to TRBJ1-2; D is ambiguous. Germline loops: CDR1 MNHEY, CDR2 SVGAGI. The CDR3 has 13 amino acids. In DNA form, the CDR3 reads TGTGCCAGCAGTTACGAGGGAACCCCTCCCCGCTCCTTC. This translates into CASSYEGTPPRSF.

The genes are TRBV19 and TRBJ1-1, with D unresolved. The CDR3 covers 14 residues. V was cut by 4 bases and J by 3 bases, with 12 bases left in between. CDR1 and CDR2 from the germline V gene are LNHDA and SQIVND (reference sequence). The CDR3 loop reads CASSKEGIYTEAFF. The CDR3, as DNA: TGTGCCAGTAGTAAGGAGGGCATCTACACTGAAGCTTTCTTT. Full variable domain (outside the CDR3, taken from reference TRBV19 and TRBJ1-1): DGGITQSPKYLFRKEGQNVTLSCEQNLNHDAMYWYRQDPGQGLRLIYYSQIVNDFQKGDIAEGYSVSREKKESFPLTVTSAQKNPTAFYLCASSKEGIYTEAFFGQGTRLTVV.

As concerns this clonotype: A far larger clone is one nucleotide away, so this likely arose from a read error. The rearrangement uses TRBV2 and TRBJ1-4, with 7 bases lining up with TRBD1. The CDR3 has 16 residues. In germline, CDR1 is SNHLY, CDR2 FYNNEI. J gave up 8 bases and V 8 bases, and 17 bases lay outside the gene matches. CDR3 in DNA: TGTGCCAGCGGACCACCTCCGGGACAGTCTTCGGAAAAACTGTTTTTT. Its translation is CASGPPPGQSSEKLFF.

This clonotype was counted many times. The CDR3 DNA is TGCAGCGTTGGGATAGGGCCGGATTCTTACGAGCAGTACTTC. This codes for CSVGIGPDSYEQYF. The chain couples TRBV29-1 to TRBJ2-7; D is unresolved. The CDR3 has 14 amino acids. Deletions cut 4 bases from V and 4 bases from J, with 17 bases between. Germline V lookup: CDR1 SQVTM, CDR2 ANQGSEA.

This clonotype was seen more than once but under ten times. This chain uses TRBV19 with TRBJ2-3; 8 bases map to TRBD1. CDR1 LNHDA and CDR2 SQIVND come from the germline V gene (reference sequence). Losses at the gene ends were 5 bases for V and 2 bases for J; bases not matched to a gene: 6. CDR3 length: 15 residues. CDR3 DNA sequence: TGTGCCAGTAGTTCGGACAGGGCCTCCACAGATACGCAGTATTTT. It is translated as CASSSDRASTDTQYF. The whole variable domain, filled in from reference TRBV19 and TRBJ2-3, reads DGGITQSPKYLFRKEGQNVTLSCEQNLNHDAMYWYRQDPGQGLRLIYYSQIVNDFQKGDIAEGYSVSREKKESFPLTVTSAQKNPTAFYLCASSSDRASTDTQYFGPGTRLTVL.

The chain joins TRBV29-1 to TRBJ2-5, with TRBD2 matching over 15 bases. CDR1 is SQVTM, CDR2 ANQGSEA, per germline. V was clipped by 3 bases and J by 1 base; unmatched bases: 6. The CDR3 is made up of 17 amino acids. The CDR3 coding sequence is TGCAGCGTTGACCCCCCGGGACTAGCGGGAGGCCAAGAGACCCAGTACTTC. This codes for CSVDPPGLAGGQETQYF.

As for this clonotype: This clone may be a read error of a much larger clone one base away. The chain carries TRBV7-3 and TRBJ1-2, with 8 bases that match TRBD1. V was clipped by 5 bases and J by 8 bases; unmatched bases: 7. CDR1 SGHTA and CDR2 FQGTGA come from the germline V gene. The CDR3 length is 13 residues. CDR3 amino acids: CASSDGQGDGYTF. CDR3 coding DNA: TGTGCCAGCAGCGATGGACAGGGCGACGGCTACACCTTC.

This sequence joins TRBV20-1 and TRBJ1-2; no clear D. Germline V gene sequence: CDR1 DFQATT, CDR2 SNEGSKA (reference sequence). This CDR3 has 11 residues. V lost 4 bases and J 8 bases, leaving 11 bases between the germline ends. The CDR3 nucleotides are TGCAGTGCTAAGTGGGCGGGAGGCTACACCTTC. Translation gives CSAKWAGGYTF.

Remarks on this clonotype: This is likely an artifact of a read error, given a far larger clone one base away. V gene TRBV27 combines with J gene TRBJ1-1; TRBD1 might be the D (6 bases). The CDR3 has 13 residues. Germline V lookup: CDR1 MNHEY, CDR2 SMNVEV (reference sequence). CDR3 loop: CAGSLGQNTEAFF. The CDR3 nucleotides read TGTGCCGGCAGCTTGGGACAGAACACTGAAGCTTTCTTT.

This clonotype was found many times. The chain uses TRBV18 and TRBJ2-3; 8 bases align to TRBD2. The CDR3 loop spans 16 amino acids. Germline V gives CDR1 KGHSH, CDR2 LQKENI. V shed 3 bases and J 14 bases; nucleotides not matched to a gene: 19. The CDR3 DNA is TGTGCCAGCTCACCCTCTGTCGGGAGGGCAGGTAGCTCGCCGTATTTT. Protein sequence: CASSPSVGRAGSSPYF.

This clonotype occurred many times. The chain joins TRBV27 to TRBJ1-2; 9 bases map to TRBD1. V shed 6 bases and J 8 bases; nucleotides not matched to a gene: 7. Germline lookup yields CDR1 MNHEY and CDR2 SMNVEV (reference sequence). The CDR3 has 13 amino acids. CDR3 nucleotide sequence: TGTGCCAGCAGCCAAGGACAGGGGCAAGGCTACACCTTC. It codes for CASSQGQGQGYTF.

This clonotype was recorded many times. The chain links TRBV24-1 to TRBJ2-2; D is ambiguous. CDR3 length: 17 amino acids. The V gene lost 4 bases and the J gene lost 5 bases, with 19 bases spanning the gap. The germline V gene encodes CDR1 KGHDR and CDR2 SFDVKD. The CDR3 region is CATSDTPDRRPTGELFF. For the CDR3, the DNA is TGTGCCACCAGTGACACACCGGACCGAAGACCTACCGGGGAGCTGTTTTTT.

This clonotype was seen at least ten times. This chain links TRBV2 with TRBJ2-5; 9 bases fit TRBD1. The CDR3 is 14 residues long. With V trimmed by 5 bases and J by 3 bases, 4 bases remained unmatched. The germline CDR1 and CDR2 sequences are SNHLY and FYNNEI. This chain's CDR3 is CASSPGTGKETQYF. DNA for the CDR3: TGTGCCAGCAGTCCCGGGACAGGGAAAGAGACCCAGTACTTC.

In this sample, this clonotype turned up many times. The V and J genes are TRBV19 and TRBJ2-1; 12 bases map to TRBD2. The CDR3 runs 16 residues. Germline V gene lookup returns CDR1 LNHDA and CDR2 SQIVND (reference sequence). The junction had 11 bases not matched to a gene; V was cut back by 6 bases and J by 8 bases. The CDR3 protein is CASRSGLAGSWDEQFF. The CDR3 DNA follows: TGTGCCAGTAGGAGCGGACTAGCGGGGTCCTGGGATGAGCAGTTCTTC.

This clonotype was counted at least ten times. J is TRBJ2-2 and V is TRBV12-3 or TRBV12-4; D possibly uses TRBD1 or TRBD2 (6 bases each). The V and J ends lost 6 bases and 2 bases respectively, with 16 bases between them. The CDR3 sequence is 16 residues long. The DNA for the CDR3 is TGTGCCAGCAGCTCGACGGGGGCTCCCAACACCGGGGAGCTGTTTTTT. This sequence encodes CASSSTGAPNTGELFF.

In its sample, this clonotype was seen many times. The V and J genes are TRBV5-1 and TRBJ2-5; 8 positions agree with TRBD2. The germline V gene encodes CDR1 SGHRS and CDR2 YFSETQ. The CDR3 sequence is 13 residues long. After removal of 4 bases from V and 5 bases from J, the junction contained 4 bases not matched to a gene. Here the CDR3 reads CASSNSGMETQYF. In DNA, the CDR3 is TGCGCCAGCAGCAATAGCGGGATGGAGACCCAGTACTTC.

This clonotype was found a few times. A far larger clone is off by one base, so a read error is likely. CDR3 sequence reads: CASSRTRGNEQYF. The CDR3 coding sequence is TGTGCCAGCAGCCGGACCCGGGGTAATGAGCAGTACTTC. The chain is built from TRBV3-1 and TRBJ2-7; TRBD2 might be the D (5 bases). V lost 4 bases to trimming and J lost 7 bases, with 14 bases between them. This CDR3 region has 13 residues. Germline loops: CDR1 LGHDT, CDR2 YNNKEL (reference sequence).